Listed here are 2 T cell receptor beta chains from one sample, sequenced in a study of long-term antiretroviral therapy in people with HIV. Sequencing used immunoSEQ v3.0 at survey level. Clones were sequenced by immunoSEQ multiplex PCR, and TCRdb holds only the in-frame ones, with some missing. The sample has approximately 35,000 clones; 70% to 90% are singletons. The sample was unsorted PBMCs, taken 2.2 years after starting antiretroviral therapy. The receptors stem from a man younger than 35 with HIV.

The chain carries TRBV5-1 and TRBJ2-7; D might be TRBD1 or TRBD2, each matching 5 bases. CDR1 SGHRS and CDR2 YFSETQ come from the germline V gene. Trimming removed 3 bases from V and 2 bases from J, with 15 bases in between. The CDR3 has 15 residues. The CDR3 loop reads CASSSAGTVAYEQYF. The CDR3 nucleotides read TGCGCCAGCAGCTCAGCCGGGACGGTGGCCTACGAGCAGTACTTC. Combining the CDR3 with reference TRBV5-1 and TRBJ2-7 gives the whole variable domain KAGVTQTPRYLIKTRGQQVTLSCSPISGHRSVSWYQQTPGQGLQFLFEYFSETQRNKGNFPGRFSGRQFSNSRSEMNVSTLELGDSALYLCASSSAGTVAYEQYFGPGTRLTVT.

This chain connects TRBV6-4 to TRBJ1-1, with D tentatively TRBD1 (6 bases). The ends were cut back, 0 bases at V and 0 bases at J, with 11 bases in the middle. Germline-derived CDR1 and CDR2 are MRHNA and SNTAGT. CDR3 size: 16 residues. CDR3 sequence (DNA): TGTGCCAGCAGTGACTCGACAGGACTGATGAACACTGAAGCTTTCTTT. As protein: CASSDSTGLMNTEAFF.